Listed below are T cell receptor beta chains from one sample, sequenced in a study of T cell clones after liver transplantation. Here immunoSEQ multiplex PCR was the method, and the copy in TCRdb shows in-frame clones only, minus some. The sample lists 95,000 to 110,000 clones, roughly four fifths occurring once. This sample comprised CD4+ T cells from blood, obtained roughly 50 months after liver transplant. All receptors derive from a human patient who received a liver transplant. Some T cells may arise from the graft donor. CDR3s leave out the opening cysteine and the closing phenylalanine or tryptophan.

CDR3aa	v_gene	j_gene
ASSSGASYNEQF	TRBV6-4	TRBJ2-1
SVLSLTLGIYEQF	TRBV29-1	TRBJ2-1
ASSRQDTYNEQF	TRBV18	TRBJ2-1
SFDSQAGYEQF	TRBV29-1	TRBJ2-1
ASSLKQGSTAF	TRBV7-3	TRBJ1-1
ASSFYGQGSTRDTQY	TRBV7-9	TRBJ2-3
ASSLVSGVGARFVTEAF	TRBV7-6	TRBJ1-1
ASSPAGDSYEQY	TRBV7-3	TRBJ2-7
ASRIGGSATDTQY	TRBV27	TRBJ2-3
ASSLDRGRTYGYT	TRBV7-8	TRBJ1-2